Below, one T cell receptor (beta chain) is given with its context. The data stem from a study of blood T cell repertoires in COVID-19. Study background: Acute-phase and convalescent COVID-19 samples originated in the United States, Italy and Spain.

CDR3 size: 14 residues. Germline V gene lookup returns CDR1 GTSNPN and CDR2 SVGIG (reference sequence). Deletions cut 0 bases from V and 3 bases from J, with 9 bases between. Sequenced by immunoSEQ multiplex PCR; TCRdb stores in-frame clones only, minus some. This sample has a few hundred thousand clones, with around 83% found just once. The sequence came from a woman aged 18-29 years with acute or convalescent COVID-19. The material sequenced was peripheral blood. The chain carries TRBV30 and TRBJ1-5; D not certain. CDR3 sequence reads: CAWSVVSYNQPQHF. The DNA for the CDR3 is TGTGCCTGGAGTGTCGTTAGTTACAATCAGCCCCAGCATTTT.